This record looks at one T cell receptor (beta chain) sequence and its context. The germline gives CDR1 SGHNT, CDR2 YYREEE (reference sequence). The CDR3 has 20 residues. V was pared by 0 bases and J by 0 bases, with 13 bases of the junction left unmatched. This sample was included in a study of STAT5B mutations in CD4+ large granular lymphocyte leukemia. The assay was run at survey level. Profiled with immunoSEQ multiplex PCR; TCRdb holds only in-frame clones, not every one. This sample has more than 30,000 clones; around 80% occur once, and the top ten carry 2.1%. The specimen was CD4+ T cells from blood buffy coats. This sequence was found in a human donor in good health. V gene TRBV5-4 combines with J gene TRBJ2-1, with 9 bases lining up with TRBD2. The CDR3 nucleotides are TGTGCCAGCAGCTTGGAGCAGCGGGGGGCTTCAATAAGCTCCTACAATGAGCAGTTCTTC. The encoded protein is CASSLEQRGASISSYNEQFF.